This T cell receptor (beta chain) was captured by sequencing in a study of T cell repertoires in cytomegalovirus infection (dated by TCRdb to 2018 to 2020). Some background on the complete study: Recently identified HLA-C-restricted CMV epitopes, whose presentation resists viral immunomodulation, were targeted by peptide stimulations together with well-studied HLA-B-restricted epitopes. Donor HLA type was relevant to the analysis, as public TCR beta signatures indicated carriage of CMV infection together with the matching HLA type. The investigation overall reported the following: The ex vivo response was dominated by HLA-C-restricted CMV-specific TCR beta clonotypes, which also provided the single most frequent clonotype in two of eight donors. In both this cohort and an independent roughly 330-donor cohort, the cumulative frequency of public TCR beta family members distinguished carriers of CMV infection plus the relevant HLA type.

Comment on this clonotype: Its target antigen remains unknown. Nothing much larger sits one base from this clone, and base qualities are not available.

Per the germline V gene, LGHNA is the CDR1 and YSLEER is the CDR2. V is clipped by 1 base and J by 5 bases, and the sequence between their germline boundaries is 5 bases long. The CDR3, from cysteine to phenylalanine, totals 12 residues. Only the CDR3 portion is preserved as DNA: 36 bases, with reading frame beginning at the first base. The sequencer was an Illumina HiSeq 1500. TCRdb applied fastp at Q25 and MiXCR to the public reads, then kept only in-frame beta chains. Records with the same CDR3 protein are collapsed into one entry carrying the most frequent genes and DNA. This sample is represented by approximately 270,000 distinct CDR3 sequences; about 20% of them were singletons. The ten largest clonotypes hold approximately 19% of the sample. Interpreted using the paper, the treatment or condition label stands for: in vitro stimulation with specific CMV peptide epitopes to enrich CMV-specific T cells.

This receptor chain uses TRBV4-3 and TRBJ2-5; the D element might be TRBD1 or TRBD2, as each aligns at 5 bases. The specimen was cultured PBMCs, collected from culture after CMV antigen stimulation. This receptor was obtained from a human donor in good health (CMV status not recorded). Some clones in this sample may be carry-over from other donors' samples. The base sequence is TGCGCCAGCAGCCAAGGGGGGGAGACCCAGTACTTC. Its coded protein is CASSQGGETQYF.